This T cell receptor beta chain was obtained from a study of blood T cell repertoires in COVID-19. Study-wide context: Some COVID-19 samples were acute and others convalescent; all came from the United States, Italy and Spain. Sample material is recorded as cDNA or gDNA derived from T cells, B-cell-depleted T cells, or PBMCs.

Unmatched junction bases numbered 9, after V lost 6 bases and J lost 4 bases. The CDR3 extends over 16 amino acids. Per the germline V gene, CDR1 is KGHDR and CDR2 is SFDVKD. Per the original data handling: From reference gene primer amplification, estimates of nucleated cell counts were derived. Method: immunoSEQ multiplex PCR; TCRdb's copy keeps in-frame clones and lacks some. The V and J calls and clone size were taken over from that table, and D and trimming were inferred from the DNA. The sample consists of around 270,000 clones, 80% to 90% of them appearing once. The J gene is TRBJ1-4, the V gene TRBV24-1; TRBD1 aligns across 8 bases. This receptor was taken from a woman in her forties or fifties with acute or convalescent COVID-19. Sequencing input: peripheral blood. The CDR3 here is CATSQKGQGLNEKLFF. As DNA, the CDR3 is TGTGCCACCAGTCAGAAAGGACAGGGCCTTAATGAAAAACTGTTTTTT.